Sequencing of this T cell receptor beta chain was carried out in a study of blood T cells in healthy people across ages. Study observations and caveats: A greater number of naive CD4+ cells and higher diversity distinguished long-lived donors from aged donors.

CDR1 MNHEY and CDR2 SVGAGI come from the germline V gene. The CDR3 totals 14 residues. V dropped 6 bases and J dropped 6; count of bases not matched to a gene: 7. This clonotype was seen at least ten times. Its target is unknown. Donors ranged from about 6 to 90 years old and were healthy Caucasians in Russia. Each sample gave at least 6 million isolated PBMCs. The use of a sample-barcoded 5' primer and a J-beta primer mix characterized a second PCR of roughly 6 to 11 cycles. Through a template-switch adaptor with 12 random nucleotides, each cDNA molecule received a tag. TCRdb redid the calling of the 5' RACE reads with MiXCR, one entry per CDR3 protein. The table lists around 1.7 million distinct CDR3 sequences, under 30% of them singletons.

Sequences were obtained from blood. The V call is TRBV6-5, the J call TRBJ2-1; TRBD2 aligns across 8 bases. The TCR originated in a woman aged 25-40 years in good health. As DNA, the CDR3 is TGTGCCAGCAGGGGCGGGGGGCTCCTCAATGAGCAGTTCTTC. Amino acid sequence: CASRGGGLLNEQFF.